This T cell receptor beta chain was sequenced during a study of blood T cells in healthy people across ages. A sample-barcoded 5' primer and a J-beta primer mix were used in a second PCR of roughly 6 to 11 cycles. Via MiXCR, TCRdb re-called the 5' RACE reads, giving one row per CDR3 protein. The sample lists about 830,000 distinct CDR3 sequences; 55% to 65% were seen once. Study observations and caveats: With age, beta diversity per million T cells declined roughly linearly, significantly by 30 to 50.

Worth noting for this clonotype: Its matching antigen is unknown.

The CDR3 length is 17 residues. V was clipped by 6 bases and J by 4 bases; unmatched bases: 15. This sequence originates from a man aged 30 to 45 in good health. This sequence joins TRBV12-3 or TRBV12-4 and TRBJ1-1, with 9 bases fitting TRBD1. The sample consisted of blood. The CDR3 DNA is TGTGCCAGCAGCCCTCGGCTTACAGGGGGCCCTAGCACTGAAGCTTTCTTT. It is translated as CASSPRLTGGPSTEAFF.